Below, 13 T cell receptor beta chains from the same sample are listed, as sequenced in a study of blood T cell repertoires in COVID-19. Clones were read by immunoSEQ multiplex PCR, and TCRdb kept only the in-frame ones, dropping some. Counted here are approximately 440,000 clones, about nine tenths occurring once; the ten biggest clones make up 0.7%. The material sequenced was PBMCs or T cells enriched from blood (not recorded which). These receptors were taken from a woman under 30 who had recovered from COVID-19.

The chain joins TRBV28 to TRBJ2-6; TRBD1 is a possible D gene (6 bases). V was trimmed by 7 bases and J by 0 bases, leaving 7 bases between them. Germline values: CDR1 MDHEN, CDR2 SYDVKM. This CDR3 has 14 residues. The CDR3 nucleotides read TGTGCCAGCAAAGGGGGCTCTGGGGCCAACGTCCTGACTTTC. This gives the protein CASKGGSGANVLTF.

The CDR3 region is CASSLPDRGSTGELFF. CDR3 DNA: TGTGCCAGCAGTTTACCTGACAGGGGTAGCACCGGGGAGCTGTTTTTT. The J gene is TRBJ2-2, the V gene TRBV28, with 8 bases matching TRBD1. V was pared by 2 bases and J by 4 bases, with 6 bases of the junction left unmatched. The germline gives CDR1 MDHEN, CDR2 SYDVKM. This CDR3 has 16 residues.

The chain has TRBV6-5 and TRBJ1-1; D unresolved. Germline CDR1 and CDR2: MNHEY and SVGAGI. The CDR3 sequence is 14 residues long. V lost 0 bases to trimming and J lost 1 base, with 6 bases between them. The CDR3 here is CASSYSERNTEAFF. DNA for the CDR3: TGTGCCAGCAGTTACTCTGAGAGGAACACTGAAGCTTTCTTT.

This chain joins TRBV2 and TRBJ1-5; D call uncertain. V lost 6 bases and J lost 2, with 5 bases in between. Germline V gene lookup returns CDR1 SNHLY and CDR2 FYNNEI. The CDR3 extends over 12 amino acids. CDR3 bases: TGTGCCAGCAGCTTAGGCAATCAGCCCCAGCATTTT. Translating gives CASSLGNQPQHF.

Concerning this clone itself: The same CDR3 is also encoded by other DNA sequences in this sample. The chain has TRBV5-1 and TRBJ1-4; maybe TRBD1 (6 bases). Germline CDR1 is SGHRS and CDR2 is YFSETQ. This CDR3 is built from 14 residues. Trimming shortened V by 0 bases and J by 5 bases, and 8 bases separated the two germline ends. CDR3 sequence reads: CASSLGQGNEKLFF. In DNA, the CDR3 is TGCGCCAGCAGCTTGGGTCAGGGGAATGAAAAACTGTTTTTT.

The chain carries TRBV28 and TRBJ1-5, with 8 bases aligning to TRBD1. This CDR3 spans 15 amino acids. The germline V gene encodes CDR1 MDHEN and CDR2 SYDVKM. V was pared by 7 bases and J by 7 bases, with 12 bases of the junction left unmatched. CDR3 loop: CASTLGQGGHQPQHF. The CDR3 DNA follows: TGTGCCAGCACCCTCGGACAGGGAGGGCACCAGCCCCAGCATTTT. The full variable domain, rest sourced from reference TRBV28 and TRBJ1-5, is DVKVTQSSRYLVKRTGEKVFLECVQDMDHENMFWYRQDPGLGLRLIYFSYDVKMKEKGDIPEGYSVSREKKERFSLILESASTNQTSMYLCASTLGQGGHQPQHFGDGTRLSIL.

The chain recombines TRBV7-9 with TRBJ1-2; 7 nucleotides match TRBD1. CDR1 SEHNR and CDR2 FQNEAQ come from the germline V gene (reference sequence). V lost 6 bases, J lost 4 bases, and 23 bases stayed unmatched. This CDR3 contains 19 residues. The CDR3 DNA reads TGTGCCAGCAGTTCCATCTCCCTGACAGGGATGATCCCTTTCTATGGCTACACCTTC. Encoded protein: CASSSISLTGMIPFYGYTF.

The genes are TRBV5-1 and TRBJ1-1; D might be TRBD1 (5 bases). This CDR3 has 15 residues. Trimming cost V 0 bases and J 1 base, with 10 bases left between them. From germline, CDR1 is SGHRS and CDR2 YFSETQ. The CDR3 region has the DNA TGCGCCAGCAGCTTGGTCGGGGACTCGAACACTGAAGCTTTCTTT. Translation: CASSLVGDSNTEAFF.

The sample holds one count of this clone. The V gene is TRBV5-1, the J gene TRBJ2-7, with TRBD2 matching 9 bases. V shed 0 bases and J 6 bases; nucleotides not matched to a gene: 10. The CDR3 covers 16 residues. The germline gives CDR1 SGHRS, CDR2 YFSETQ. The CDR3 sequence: CASSLAPGLATSEQYF. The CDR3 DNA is TGCGCCAGCAGCTTGGCCCCGGGACTAGCCACCTCCGAGCAGTACTTC.

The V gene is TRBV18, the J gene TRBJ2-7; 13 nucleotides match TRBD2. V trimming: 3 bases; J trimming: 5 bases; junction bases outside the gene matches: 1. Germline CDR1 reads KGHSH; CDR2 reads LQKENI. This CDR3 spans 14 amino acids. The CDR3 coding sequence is TGTGCCAGCTCACCGACTAGCGGGGGGAACGAGCAGTACTTC. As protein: CASSPTSGGNEQYF.

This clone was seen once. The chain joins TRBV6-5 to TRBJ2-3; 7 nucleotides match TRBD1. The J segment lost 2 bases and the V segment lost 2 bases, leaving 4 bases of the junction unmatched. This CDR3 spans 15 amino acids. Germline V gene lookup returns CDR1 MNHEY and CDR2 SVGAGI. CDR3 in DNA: TGTGCCAGCAGTTACCGGGACAGCGACACAGATACGCAGTATTTT. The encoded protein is CASSYRDSDTDTQYF.

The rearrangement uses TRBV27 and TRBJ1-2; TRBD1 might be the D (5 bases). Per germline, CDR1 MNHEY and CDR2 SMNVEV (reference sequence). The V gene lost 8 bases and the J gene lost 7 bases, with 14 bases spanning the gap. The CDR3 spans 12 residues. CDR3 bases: TGTGCCAGCCCAGGGAGGGAGGGTGGCTACACCTTC. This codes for CASPGREGGYTF.

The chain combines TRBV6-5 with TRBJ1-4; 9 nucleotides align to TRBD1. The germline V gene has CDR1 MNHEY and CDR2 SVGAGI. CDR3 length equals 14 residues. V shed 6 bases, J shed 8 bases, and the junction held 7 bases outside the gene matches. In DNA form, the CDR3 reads TGTGCCAGCAGGAGGACAGGGGATAAAGAAAAACTGTTTTTT. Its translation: CASRRTGDKEKLFF.